The next 17 T cell receptor beta chains were all read from a single sample in a study of shared clonotypes between healthy human individuals. Profiled with immunoSEQ multiplex PCR; TCRdb holds only in-frame clones, not every one. The data contain about 820,000 clones, almost 95% of them singletons. CD45RO-negative CD8 cells positively selected for CCR7 made up the naive population, which excluded terminally differentiated effector memory CD45RA+ cells. The sample taken for sequencing was naive CD8+ T cells sorted from blood. These TCRs come from a man aged 25 to 40 in good health.

V gene TRBV27 combines with J gene TRBJ2-1; D is possibly TRBD1 or TRBD2 (5 bases each). Trimming cost V 5 bases and J 5 bases, with 13 bases left between them. The CDR3 is 14 residues long. The germline gives CDR1 MNHEY, CDR2 SMNVEV (reference sequence). The CDR3 DNA follows: TGTGCCAGCAGTCCCCTCGGGACCGACAATGAGCAGTTCTTC. It specifies CASSPLGTDNEQFF.

J is TRBJ1-1 and V is TRBV29-1, with TRBD1 matching 8 bases. The CDR3 extends over 12 amino acids. Germline trimming cut 5 bases from V and 10 bases from J; bases unmatched to any gene: 9. Germline-derived CDR1 and CDR2 are SQVTM and ANQGSEA. The CDR3 sequence is CSVPGGGLRAFF. The CDR3 DNA is TGCAGCGTTCCAGGGGGCGGGCTTCGAGCTTTCTTT. Drawing the rest from reference TRBV29-1 and TRBJ1-1, the complete variable domain is SAVISQKPSRDICQRGTSLTIQCQVDSQVTMMFWYRQQPGQSLTLIATANQGSEATYESGFVIDKFPISRPNLTFSTLTVSNMSPEDSSIYLCSVPGGGLRAFFGQGTRLTVV.

The rearrangement links TRBV14 to TRBJ2-2; TRBD2 aligns across 9 bases. The CDR3 is 15 amino acids. Germline loops: CDR1 SGHDN, CDR2 FVKESK. J was trimmed by 7 bases and V by 4 bases; bases with no gene match: 7. The CDR3 loop reads CASSLVAGVIGELFF. The CDR3 DNA sequence: TGTGCCAGCAGCCTGGTAGCGGGAGTTATCGGGGAGCTGTTTTTT. Together with reference TRBV14 and TRBJ2-2, the CDR3 gives the full variable domain: EAGVTQFPSHSVIEKGQTVTLRCDPISGHDNLYWYRRVMGKEIKFLLHFVKESKQDESGMPNNRFLAERTGGTYSTLKVQPAELEDSGVYFCASSLVAGVIGELFFGEGSRLTVL.

The V and J genes are TRBV2 and TRBJ2-7; TRBD1 aligns across 7 bases. V lost 8 bases and J lost 2; bases outside the gene matches: 6. Germline V gene data show CDR1 as SNHLY and CDR2 as FYNNEI. This CDR3 has 13 residues. DNA of the CDR3: TGTGCCAGCGTTGGGACAGTAACCTACGAGCAGTACTTC. Amino acid sequence: CASVGTVTYEQYF.

The V gene is TRBV15, the J gene TRBJ2-7, with TRBD1 matching over 12 bases. V gave up 8 bases and J gave up 5 bases; unmatched junction bases: 4. This CDR3 has 13 amino acids. Germline-derived CDR1 and CDR2 are LNHNV and YYDKDF (reference sequence). For the CDR3, the DNA is TGTGCCACCTCGGGACAGGGGGCAGACGAGCAGTACTTC. It is translated as CATSGQGADEQYF.

The V call is TRBV6-1, the J call TRBJ1-4, with 9 bases matching TRBD1. The V gene's germline CDR1 is MNHNS and CDR2 SASEGT. V shed 2 bases, J shed 8 bases, and the junction held 12 bases outside the gene matches. The CDR3 covers 17 residues. CDR3 DNA: TGTGCCAGCAGTGAAACGACAGGGGGATGGGTTGGGGAAAAACTGTTTTTT. It is translated as CASSETTGGWVGEKLFF.

The rearrangement uses TRBV5-1 and TRBJ1-5; 8 nucleotides agree with TRBD1. Germline CDR1 and CDR2: SGHRS and YFSETQ. J lost 5 bases, V lost 1 base, and 11 bases had no gene match. The CDR3 contains 17 residues. In nucleotides, the CDR3 is TGCGCCAGCAGCTTGAGCCCTTCGGACAGGGAGTATCAGCCCCAGCATTTT. It codes for CASSLSPSDREYQPQHF. Full variable domain (missing parts from reference TRBV5-1 and TRBJ1-5): KAGVTQTPRYLIKTRGQQVTLSCSPISGHRSVSWYQQTPGQGLQFLFEYFSETQRNKGNFPGRFSGRQFSNSRSEMNVSTLELGDSALYLCASSLSPSDREYQPQHFGDGTRLSIL.

This clone appeared once. The J gene is TRBJ1-1, the V gene TRBV7-8; the D gene is possibly TRBD1 (5 bases). The V end was cut by 4 bases, the J end by 0 bases, with 9 bases between. The CDR3 has 14 amino acids. Looked up from germline, CDR1 is SGHVS and CDR2 is FQNEAQ. Here the CDR3 reads CASSSTGLNTEAFF. CDR3 coding DNA: TGTGCCAGCAGCTCCACAGGACTGAACACTGAAGCTTTCTTT.

This chain joins TRBV27 and TRBJ2-7; TRBD2 might be the D (5 bases). CDR3 length equals 16 residues. Germline CDR1 is MNHEY and CDR2 is SMNVEV (reference sequence). V dropped 0 bases and J dropped 2 bases, with 14 bases sitting between them. The CDR3, as DNA: TGTGCCAGCAGTTTATCCGTAGGGAGTGTCGCCTACGAGCAGTACTTC. Amino acids: CASSLSVGSVAYEQYF.

V and J are TRBV10-1 and TRBJ2-1; weak D call: TRBD2 (5 bases). The V end was cut by 7 bases, the J end by 1 base, with 8 bases between. CDR1 WNHNN and CDR2 SYGVQD come from the germline V gene (reference sequence). This CDR3 region has 13 residues. CDR3: CASIRTSYNEQFF. The DNA of the CDR3 is TGCGCCAGCATCAGGACTTCCTACAATGAGCAGTTCTTC.

The chain is built from TRBV25-1 and TRBJ2-1; a possible D gene is TRBD1 (5 bases). The CDR3 is 11 residues long. Germline CDR1 is MGHDK and CDR2 is SYGVNS. V was pared by 4 bases and J by 9 bases, with 7 bases between. CDR3 amino acids: CASSGGVEQFF. CDR3 DNA sequence: TGTGCCAGCAGTGGGGGCGTTGAGCAGTTCTTC.

The chain uses TRBV28 and TRBJ1-1; a possible D gene is TRBD1 (6 bases). The V and J ends lost 6 bases and 0 bases respectively, with 8 bases between them. This CDR3 comprises 13 residues. Germline CDR1 is MDHEN and CDR2 is SYDVKM. The CDR3 region has the DNA TGTGCCAGCAGGCAGGGGATGAACACTGAAGCTTTCTTT. This translates into CASRQGMNTEAFF.

This clone occurred once. CDR3 amino acids: CASSPTLAVITPQETQYF. The CDR3, as DNA: TGCGCCAGCAGCCCCACCTTAGCGGTGATCACTCCCCAAGAGACCCAGTACTTC. The rearrangement links TRBV5-1 to TRBJ2-5; D might be TRBD2 (6 bases). Germline CDR1 and CDR2: SGHRS and YFSETQ. Trimming removed 4 bases at V and 1 base at J, with 23 bases between. The length of the CDR3 is 18 residues.

The rearrangement uses TRBV7-9 and TRBJ2-1, with 10 nucleotides matching TRBD1. CDR1 SEHNR and CDR2 FQNEAQ come from the germline V gene (reference sequence). The CDR3 consists of 15 residues. V dropped 4 bases and J dropped 4; count of bases not matched to a gene: 4. DNA for the CDR3: TGTGCCAGCAGCTCGGGACAGGGGAATTACAATGAGCAGTTCTTC. Translating it yields CASSSGQGNYNEQFF.

The CDR3 is CASSLQDSGANVLTF. CDR3 sequence (DNA): TGTGCCAGCAGCTTACAGGACTCTGGGGCCAACGTCCTGACTTTC. This chain links TRBV5-5 with TRBJ2-6; D might be TRBD1 (5 bases). This CDR3 is 15 amino acids long. The germline V gene has CDR1 SGHKS and CDR2 YYEKEE (reference sequence). Trimming removed 2 bases at V and 0 bases at J, with 6 bases between. Drawing the rest from reference TRBV5-5 and TRBJ2-6, the complete variable domain is DAGVTQSPTHLIKTRGQQVTLRCSPISGHKSVSWYQQVLGQGPQFIFQYYEKEERGRGNFPDRFSARQFPNYSSELNVNALLLGDSALYLCASSLQDSGANVLTFGAGSRLTVL.

This chain joins TRBV11-2 and TRBJ2-3; D gene unclear. V lost 5 bases, J lost 1 base, and 16 bases lay in between. This CDR3 contains 16 residues. Per the germline V gene, CDR1 is SGHAT and CDR2 is FQNNGV. CDR3 DNA: TGTGCCAGCAGCGACCGCATGGAGTTCGGCACAGATACGCAGTATTTT. It codes for CASSDRMEFGTDTQYF.

The chain carries TRBV4-1 and TRBJ2-5; unclear D gene. The length of the CDR3 is 14 residues. Germline V gene lookup returns CDR1 MGHRA and CDR2 YSYEKL. V lost 1 base to trimming and J lost 5 bases, with 11 bases between them. The CDR3: CASSQVVSQETQYF. In nucleotides, the CDR3 is TGCGCCAGCAGCCAAGTTGTGAGCCAGGAGACCCAGTACTTC.